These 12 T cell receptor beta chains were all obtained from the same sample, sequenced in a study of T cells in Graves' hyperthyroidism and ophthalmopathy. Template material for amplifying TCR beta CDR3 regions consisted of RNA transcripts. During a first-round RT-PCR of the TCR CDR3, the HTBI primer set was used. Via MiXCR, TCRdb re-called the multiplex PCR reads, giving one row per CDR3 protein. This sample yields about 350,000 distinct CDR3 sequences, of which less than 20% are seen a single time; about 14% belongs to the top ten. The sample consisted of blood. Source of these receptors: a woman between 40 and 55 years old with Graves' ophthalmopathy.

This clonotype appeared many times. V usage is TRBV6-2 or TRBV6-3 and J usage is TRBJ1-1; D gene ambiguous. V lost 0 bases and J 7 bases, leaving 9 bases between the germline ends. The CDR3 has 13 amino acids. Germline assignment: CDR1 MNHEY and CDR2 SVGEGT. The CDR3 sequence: CASSYSTAVEAFF. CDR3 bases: TGTGCCAGCAGTTACTCGACGGCCGTTGAAGCTTTCTTT.

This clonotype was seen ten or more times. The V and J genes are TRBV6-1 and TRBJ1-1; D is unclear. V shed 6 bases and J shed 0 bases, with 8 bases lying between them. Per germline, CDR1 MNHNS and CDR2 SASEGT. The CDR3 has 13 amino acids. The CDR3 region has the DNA TGTGCCAGCAGGGCAAGGTTGAACACTGAAGCTTTCTTT. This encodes CASRARLNTEAFF.

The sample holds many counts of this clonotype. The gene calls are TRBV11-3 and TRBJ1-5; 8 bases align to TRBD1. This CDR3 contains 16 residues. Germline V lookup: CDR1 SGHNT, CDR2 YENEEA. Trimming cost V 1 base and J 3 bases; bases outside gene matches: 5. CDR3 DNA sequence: TGTGCCAGCAGCTTAGGGGGACAGGACCACAATCAGCCCCAGCATTTT. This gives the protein CASSLGGQDHNQPQHF.

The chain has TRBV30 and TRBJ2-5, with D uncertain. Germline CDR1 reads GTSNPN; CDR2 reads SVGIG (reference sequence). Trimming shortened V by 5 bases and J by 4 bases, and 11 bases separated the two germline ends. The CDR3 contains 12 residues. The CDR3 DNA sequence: TGTGCCTGGGAGATAAGCGCAGAGACCCAGTACTTC. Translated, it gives CAWEISAETQYF.

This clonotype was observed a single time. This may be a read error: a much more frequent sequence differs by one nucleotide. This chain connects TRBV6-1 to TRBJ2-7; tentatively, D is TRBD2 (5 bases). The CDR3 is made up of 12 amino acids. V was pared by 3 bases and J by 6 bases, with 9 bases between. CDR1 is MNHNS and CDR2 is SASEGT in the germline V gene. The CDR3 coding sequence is TGTGCCAGCAGTGACGCGAGGGTCGAGCAGTACTTC. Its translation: CASSDARVEQYF.

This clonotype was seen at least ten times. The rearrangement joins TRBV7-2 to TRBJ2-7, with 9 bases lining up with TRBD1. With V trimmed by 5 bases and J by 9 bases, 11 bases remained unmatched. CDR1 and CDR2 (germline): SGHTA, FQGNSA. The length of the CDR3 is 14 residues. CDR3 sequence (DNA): TGTGCCAGCAGCCTAAACAGGGGGCTAAAGGGGCAGTACTTC. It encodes CASSLNRGLKGQYF.

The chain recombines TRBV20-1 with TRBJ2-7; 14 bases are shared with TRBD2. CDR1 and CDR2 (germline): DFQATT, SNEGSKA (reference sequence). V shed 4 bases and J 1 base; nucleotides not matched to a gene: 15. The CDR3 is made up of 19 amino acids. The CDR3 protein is CSATPGTSGGGTYSYEQYF. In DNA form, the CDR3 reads TGCAGTGCTACTCCCGGGACTAGCGGGGGAGGGACCTATTCCTACGAGCAGTACTTC.

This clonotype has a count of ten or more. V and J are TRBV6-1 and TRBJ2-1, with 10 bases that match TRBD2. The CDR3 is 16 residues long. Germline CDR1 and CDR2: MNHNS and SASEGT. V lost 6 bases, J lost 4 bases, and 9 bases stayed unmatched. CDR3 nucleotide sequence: TGTGCCAGCAGCAAGACCCTAGCGGGAGCATACAATGAGCAGTTCTTC. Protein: CASSKTLAGAYNEQFF.

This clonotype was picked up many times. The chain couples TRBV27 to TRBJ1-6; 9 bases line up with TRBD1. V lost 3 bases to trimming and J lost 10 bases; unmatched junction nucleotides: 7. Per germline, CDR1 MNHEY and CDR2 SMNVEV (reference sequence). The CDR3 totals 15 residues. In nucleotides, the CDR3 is TGTGCCAGCAGTTTTACTGGGACAGGGAGGTCACCCCTCCACTTT. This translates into CASSFTGTGRSPLHF.

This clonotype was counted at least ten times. CDR3 in DNA: TGTGCCACCAGTGAAGGACAGGCCTACGAGCAGTACTTC. This codes for CATSEGQAYEQYF. The chain couples TRBV24-1 to TRBJ2-7; 7 nucleotides agree with TRBD1. From germline, CDR1 is KGHDR and CDR2 SFDVKD. The V and J ends lost 4 bases and 2 bases, in that order; junction bases with no gene match: 1. This CDR3 comprises 13 residues.

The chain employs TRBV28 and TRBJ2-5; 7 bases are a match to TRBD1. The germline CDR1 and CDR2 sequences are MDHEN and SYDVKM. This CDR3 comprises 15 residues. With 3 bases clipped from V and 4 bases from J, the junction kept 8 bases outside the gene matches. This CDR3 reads CASSLVEQGRETQYF. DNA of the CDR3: TGTGCCAGCAGTTTGGTAGAACAGGGGCGAGAGACCCAGTACTTC.

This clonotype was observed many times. The CDR3 region is CASSDWYEQYF. The CDR3 region has the DNA TGTGCCAGCAGTGATTGGTACGAGCAGTACTTC. The chain links TRBV6-1 to TRBJ2-7, with unresolved D. Germline values: CDR1 MNHNS, CDR2 SASEGT. The CDR3 totals 11 residues. V was trimmed by 3 bases and J by 4 bases, leaving 4 bases between them.